One sample yielded the 12 T cell receptor beta chains listed below, sequenced in a study of CXCR3-negative and CXCR3-positive naive CD8 T cells. Via 5' RACE with UMI labels, TRB cDNA libraries were prepared. Reprocessing the 5' RACE reads, TCRdb reports a single entry for every CDR3 protein and omits DNA. The sample includes tens of thousands of distinct CDR3 sequences. The sample consisted of naive CXCR3- CD8+ T cells from blood. The subset is: CD45RO-CCR7+CD27+CD95- naive CD8+ T cells lacking CXCR3 (TNR3-). The receptors were gathered from a human donor in good health. Some clones in this sample may be carry-over from other donors' samples.

This chain uses TRBV4-3 with TRBJ1-4; TCRdb designates TRBD1, a call that cannot be tested without DNA. The CDR3 has 16 residues. Looked up from germline, CDR1 is LGHNA and CDR2 is YSLEER. The CDR3 here is CASSQDLRGAREKLFF.

The chain has TRBV3-1 and TRBJ2-7; TCRdb indicates TRBD2, and absent DNA this call remains unverified. The germline CDR1 and CDR2 sequences are LGHDT and YNNKEL (reference sequence). The CDR3 runs to 15 residues. CDR3 protein: CASSTLAGEVYEQYF.

This chain links TRBV5-1 with TRBJ2-3; the TRBD1 assignment by TCRdb is unverifiable without DNA. Germline loops: CDR1 SGHRS, CDR2 YFSETQ. The CDR3 contains 14 residues. CDR3 sequence: CASSFQGGADTQYF.

The J gene is TRBJ2-7, the V gene TRBV5-4; TCRdb's D gene call, TRBD2, goes unchecked for lack of DNA. Per the germline V gene, CDR1 is SGHNT and CDR2 is YYREEE (reference sequence). The CDR3 extends over 15 amino acids. The CDR3 region is CASSAPGLAANEQYF.

The chain combines TRBV5-6 with TRBJ2-6. Germline loops: CDR1 SGHDT, CDR2 YYEEEE. The CDR3 is 15 amino acids. This CDR3 reads CASSLVGTGANVLTF.

The chain carries TRBV29-1 and TRBJ2-4; TCRdb reports TRBD1, a call that lacks DNA to check it against. This CDR3 has 15 amino acids. The V gene's germline CDR1 is SQVTM and CDR2 ANQGSEA. The CDR3 spells CSALFLTVAKNIQYF.

The rearrangement links TRBV29-1 to TRBJ2-7; as DNA is missing, the TRBD1 call by TCRdb cannot be tested. This CDR3 comprises 13 residues. Germline V CDR1 and CDR2: SQVTM, ANQGSEA. The CDR3 loop is CSVIGDREYEQYF.

The rearrangement uses TRBV7-9 and TRBJ2-7; TCRdb's D call of TRBD1 is untestable without DNA. The V gene's germline CDR1 is SEHNR and CDR2 FQNEAQ (reference sequence). The CDR3 is made up of 14 amino acids. CDR3 loop: CASSPGTPTYEQYF.

The chain couples TRBV7-6 to TRBJ1-1; absent DNA, TCRdb's TRBD1 call cannot be checked. Germline values: CDR1 SGHVS, CDR2 FNYEAQ. The CDR3 is 16 residues long. Here the CDR3 reads CASSLTMQGSFTEAFF. Variable domain in full (rest from reference TRBV7-6 and TRBJ1-1): GAGVSQSPRYKVTKRGQDVALRCDPISGHVSLYWYRQALGQGPEFLTYFNYEAQQDKSGLPNDRFSAERPEGSISTLTIQRTEQRDSAMYRCASSLTMQGSFTEAFFGQGTRLTVV.

The chain uses TRBV7-9 and TRBJ2-1; TCRdb picks TRBD1, but there is no DNA to check that call. CDR1 and CDR2 from the germline V gene are SEHNR and FQNEAQ (reference sequence). This CDR3 is 15 amino acids long. The CDR3 loop reads CASSLGQGGNNEQFF.

V is TRBV12-3 or TRBV12-4 and J is TRBJ1-1; the D call of TRBD1 rests on TCRdb alone, since no DNA is present to check it. The CDR3 covers 14 residues. The CDR3 reads CASSLGKGAIEAFF.

The rearrangement joins TRBV23-1 to TRBJ1-5; the TCRdb D gene call, TRBD1, has no DNA to confirm it. TRBV23-1 is an open reading frame, and its role is uncertain. The CDR3 totals 18 residues. The CDR3: CASSQGHSEGQGDQPQHF.